Given below is one TCR beta chain in context. These data belong to a study of shared clonotypes between healthy human individuals. Overall study: Each donor had three CD4 naive, three CD4 memory, two CD8 naive and one CD8 memory plate.

The trim removed 2 bases at V and 4 bases at J, leaving 4 bases unmatched. Germline V gene data show CDR1 as SGHRS and CDR2 as YFSETQ. The CDR3 totals 14 residues. TCRdb's table, derived via immunoSEQ multiplex PCR, lists solely in-frame clones and lacks some. The table has 2 million or so clones, roughly 95% seen once. Naive CD8 isolation took CD45RO-negative cells positively selected for CCR7 and excluded terminally differentiated effector memory CD45RA+ cells. Sequencing was done on a sample of naive CD8+ T cells sorted from blood. The chain links TRBV5-1 to TRBJ2-7; 9 nucleotides align to TRBD1. The sequence was collected from a man aged 18-30 years in good health. In DNA form, the CDR3 reads TGCGCCAGCAGCTTAGGGACAGGGTGGTACGAGCAGTACTTC. It translates to CASSLGTGWYEQYF.